This T cell receptor beta chain was sequenced for a study of blood T cell repertoires in COVID-19. Across the whole study: Italy, Spain and the United States were the sources of the convalescent and acute COVID-19 samples. From T cells, B-cell-depleted T cells, or PBMCs came the material, which was cDNA or gDNA.

Germline V gene data show CDR1 as MNHNY and CDR2 as SVGAGI (reference sequence). The ends lost 8 bases at V and 1 base at J; junction bases unmatched: 10. The CDR3 totals 15 residues. This table comes from immunoSEQ multiplex PCR, and its TCRdb copy is limited to in-frame clones, with some not included. The sample has a few hundred thousand clones, almost 90% seen once; the top ten hold 0.8% to 1.3%. Enrolled during active infection, Seattle patients were then followed longitudinally. This clonotype was obtained from a woman aged 40 to 49 with COVID-19, enrolled during active disease. Sequencing was done on a sample of peripheral blood. The chain combines TRBV6-6 with TRBJ2-5; TRBD1 matches 7 bases. The CDR3 DNA is TGTGCCAGCTTGGACAGGCAGACCCTCCAAGAGACCCAGTACTTC. It translates to CASLDRQTLQETQYF.